Listed below are T cell receptor beta chains from one sample, sequenced in a study of T cell changes during pregnancy in multiple sclerosis. Libraries were prepared by immunoSEQ multiplex PCR; TCRdb keeps only in-frame clonotypes and omits some of them. The table has tens of thousands of clones, 90% to 95% seen once. The material was CD8+ T cells from peripheral blood mononuclear cells, obtained before pregnancy. All receptors come from a female donor with multiple sclerosis, enrolled in a pregnancy study. Both conserved end residues are part of each CDR3.

j_call v_call cdr3_aa
TRBJ1-1 TRBV28 CASSPMNTEAFF
TRBJ2-7 TRBV19 CASIGAGGHEQYF
TRBJ2-2 TRBV5-1 CASSLTPSLGGELFF
TRBJ2-7 TRBV27 CASSFGTGAYEQYF
TRBJ1-2 TRBV27 CASSLDGQGYGYTF
TRBJ2-1 TRBV28 CASSGAGTGNEQFF
TRBJ2-6 TRBV27 CASSIGQGALSGANVLTF
TRBJ1-2 TRBV4-3 CASSPRTGATYGYTF
TRBJ2-7 TRBV5-1 CASGYSGGTYEQYF
TRBJ1-1 TRBV19 CASRTKQVTNTEAFF
TRBJ1-1 TRBV4-2 CASSQDFGQGNTEAFF
TRBJ1-1 TRBV19 CASSMVQGPRGNTEAFF
TRBJ2-3 TRBV6-1 CAIIFWTGTFGTQYF
TRBJ2-1 TRBV12-5 CASGSPSAGSRYEQFF
TRBJ2-3 TRBV29-1 CSVEGDTDTQYF
TRBJ2-1 TRBV27 CASSFRGADNEQFF
TRBJ1-2 TRBV7-9 CASSFSSEGGVFGYTF
TRBJ2-5 TRBV7-6 CASSALGASQETQYF
TRBJ2-7 TRBV4-1 CASSQEGDYEQYF
TRBJ1-4 TRBV27 CASSLIRDTNEKLFF
TRBJ2-1 TRBV4-1 CASSQIIGTYNEQFF
TRBJ1-1 TRBV27 CASSRAGMNTEAFF
TRBJ1-2 TRBV5-1 CASSLWGGQGGYTF